Here is one T cell receptor (beta chain) with its context. This sample stems from a study of control samples from healthy donors and cancer patients. The method was immunoSEQ multiplex PCR; TCRdb's version includes in-frame clones alone and lacks a portion of them. The sample has approximately 160,000 clones, approximately 90% seen once; the top ten hold approximately 0.7%. The CDR3 spans 12 residues. Germline V lookup: CDR1 ENHRY, CDR2 SYGVKD. Trimming removed 3 bases from V and 0 bases from J, with 3 bases in between. What was sequenced was blood. The chain carries TRBV10-3 and TRBJ2-7; unclear D gene. The clonotype was recovered from a woman aged 25-40 years in good health. The CDR3 DNA follows: TGTGCCATCAGTGATAACTCCTACGAGCAGTACTTC. Its translation: CAISDNSYEQYF.